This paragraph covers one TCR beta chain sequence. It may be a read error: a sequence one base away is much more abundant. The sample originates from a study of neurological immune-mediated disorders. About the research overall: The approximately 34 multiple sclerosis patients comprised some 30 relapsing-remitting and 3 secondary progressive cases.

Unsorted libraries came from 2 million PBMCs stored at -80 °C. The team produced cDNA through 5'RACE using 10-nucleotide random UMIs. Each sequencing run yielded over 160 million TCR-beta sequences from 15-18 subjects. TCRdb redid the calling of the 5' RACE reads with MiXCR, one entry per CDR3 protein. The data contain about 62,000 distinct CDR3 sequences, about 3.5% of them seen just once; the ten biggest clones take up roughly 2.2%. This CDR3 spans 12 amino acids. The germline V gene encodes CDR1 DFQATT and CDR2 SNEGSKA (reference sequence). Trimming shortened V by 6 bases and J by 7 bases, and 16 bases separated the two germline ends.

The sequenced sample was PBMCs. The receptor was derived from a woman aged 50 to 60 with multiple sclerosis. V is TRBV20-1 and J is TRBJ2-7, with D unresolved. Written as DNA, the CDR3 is TGCAGTGCACGCCCTATAGGGAAAGAGCAGTACTTC. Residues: CSARPIGKEQYF.